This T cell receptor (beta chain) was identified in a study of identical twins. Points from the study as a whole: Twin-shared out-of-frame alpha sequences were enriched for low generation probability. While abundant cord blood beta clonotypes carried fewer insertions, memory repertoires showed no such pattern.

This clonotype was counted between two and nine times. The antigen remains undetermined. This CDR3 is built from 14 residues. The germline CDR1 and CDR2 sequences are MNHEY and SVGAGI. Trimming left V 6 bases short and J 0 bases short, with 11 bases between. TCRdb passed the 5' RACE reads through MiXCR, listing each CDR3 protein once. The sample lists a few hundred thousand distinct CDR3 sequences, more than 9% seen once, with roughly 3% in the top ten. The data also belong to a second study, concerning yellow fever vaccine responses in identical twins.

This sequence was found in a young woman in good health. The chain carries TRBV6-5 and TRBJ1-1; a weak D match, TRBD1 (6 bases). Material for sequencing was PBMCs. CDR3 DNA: TGTGCCAGCAGGTACGGGGACATGAACACTGAAGCTTTCTTT. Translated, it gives CASRYGDMNTEAFF.